Presented here are 23 T cell receptor beta chains from one specimen sequenced in a study of regulatory T cells in long-lasting Graves disease. Arm-PCR of CDR3 regions and iRepertoire HTBI primers were used to build TCR beta libraries. Each CDR3 protein gets one entry after TCRdb re-called the multiplex PCR reads with MiXCR. The sample has about 540,000 distinct CDR3 sequences, less than 15% seen once. The time point was: newly diagnosed GD, antithyroid drugs for less than 3 months. PBMC RNA was the source of the TCR library. These records were also assigned to another study, of T cells in Graves' hyperthyroidism and ophthalmopathy.

Specimen: peripheral blood mononuclear cells (PBMCs), collected at new diagnosis, from a patient treated with antithyroid drugs. These receptors all stem from a young man with Graves disease.

This clonotype was counted between two and nine times. The chain carries TRBV6-1 and TRBJ1-3, with 10 bases matching TRBD1. The V and J ends lost 6 bases and 6 bases, in that order; junction bases with no gene match: 5. Germline V lookup: CDR1 MNHNS, CDR2 SASEGT. This CDR3 is 14 amino acids long. The CDR3 DNA is TGTGCCAGCAGCCGGGACAGGGGCGAAAACACCATATATTTT. It yields the protein CASSRDRGENTIYF.

This clonotype turned up a few times. V and J are TRBV20-1 and TRBJ2-3; possibly TRBD2 for D (5 bases). CDR1 and CDR2 from the germline V gene are DFQATT and SNEGSKA (reference sequence). V was shortened by 3 bases and J by 1 base, with 14 bases between the two germline ends. CDR3 length equals 15 residues. In nucleotides, the CDR3 is TGCAGTGCTAGTGAGTCCAGCGGCCGCACAGATACGCAGTATTTT. Protein sequence: CSASESSGRTDTQYF.

This clonotype was seen more than once but under ten times. The DNA for the CDR3 is TGTGCCAGCAGCCGCCTCTCCTCCGCCTACAATGAGCAGTTCTTC. Its protein is CASSRLSSAYNEQFF. The chain employs TRBV7-2 and TRBJ2-1; D is uncertain. The CDR3 is 15 residues long. Germline V gene data show CDR1 as SGHTA and CDR2 as FQGNSA. The V end was cut by 5 bases, the J end by 2 bases, with 13 bases between. The variable domain in full, completed from reference TRBV7-2 and TRBJ2-1, reads GAGVSQSPSNKVTEKGKDVELRCDPISGHTALYWYRQSLGQGLEFLIYFQGNSAPDKSGLPSDRFSAERTGGSVSTLTIQRTQQEDSAVYLCASSRLSSAYNEQFFGPGTRLTVL.

This clonotype was counted only a few times. The rearrangement links TRBV7-3 to TRBJ1-5; D unclear. V lost 2 bases to trimming and J lost 5 bases, with 13 bases between them. Germline V gene data show CDR1 as SGHTA and CDR2 as FQGTGA. CDR3 length: 15 amino acids. CDR3 loop: CASSLWQEDDQPQHF. The CDR3 nucleotides are TGTGCCAGCAGCTTATGGCAGGAGGATGATCAGCCCCAGCATTTT. Variable domain in full (rest from reference TRBV7-3 and TRBJ1-5): GAGVSQTPSNKVTEKGKYVELRCDPISGHTALYWYRQSLGQGPEFLIYFQGTGAADDSGLPNDRFFAVRPEGSVSTLKIQRTERGDSAVYLCASSLWQEDDQPQHFGDGTRLSIL.

J is TRBJ2-7 and V is TRBV5-1, with D unresolved. V dropped 1 base and J dropped 0 bases, with 11 bases sitting between them. CDR1 is SGHRS and CDR2 is YFSETQ in the germline V gene. The CDR3 runs to 15 residues. The CDR3 sequence: CASSLTGASSYEQYF. In nucleotides, the CDR3 is TGCGCCAGCAGCTTGACGGGTGCCAGCTCCTACGAGCAGTACTTC.

There are a few counts of this clonotype. J is TRBJ1-1 and V is TRBV12-3 or TRBV12-4, with TRBD1 as a possible D gene (5 bases). This CDR3 has 13 residues. The V gene lost 3 bases and the J gene lost 4 bases, with 9 bases spanning the gap. The CDR3 sequence: CASSLRGVTEAFF. The CDR3 DNA follows: TGTGCCAGCAGTTTGCGGGGGGTCACTGAAGCTTTCTTT.

At least ten counts were recorded for this clonotype. V and J are TRBV7-2 and TRBJ1-1; TRBD1 aligns across 7 bases. In germline, CDR1 is SGHTA, CDR2 FQGNSA. The CDR3 is 16 residues long. J gave up 0 bases and V 5 bases, and 9 bases lay outside the gene matches. The CDR3 nucleotides read TGTGCCAGCAGCCCCGACGGGGACAGCTTGAACACTGAAGCTTTCTTT. This gives the protein CASSPDGDSLNTEAFF.

With respect to this clonotype: A read error is likely, as this CDR3 ends without the conserved phenylalanine or tryptophan. This chain uses TRBV18 with TRBJ2-3, with D perhaps matching TRBD2 (5 bases). CDR3 size: 12 residues. V gave up 6 bases and J gave up 1 base, with 5 bases separating them. Germline CDR1 KGHSH, CDR2 LQKENI. The CDR3 DNA sequence: TGTGCCAGCTCCGGGGGCACAGATACGCAGTATTCT. As protein: CASSGGTDTQYS.

The V gene is TRBV5-4, the J gene TRBJ2-3, with no clear D. Trimming took off 2 bases at V and 4 bases at J, with 11 bases between the two ends. The CDR3 contains 14 residues. Per germline, CDR1 SGHNT and CDR2 YYREEE (reference sequence). CDR3 sequence reads: CASSFKDRPDTQYF. DNA for the CDR3: TGTGCCAGCAGCTTCAAAGACCGACCAGATACGCAGTATTTT.

This clonotype was observed a handful of times. The chain has TRBV18 and TRBJ1-2; 9 bases are shared with TRBD1. This CDR3 region has 13 residues. V shed 3 bases, J shed 8 bases, and the junction held 4 bases outside the gene matches. From germline, CDR1 is KGHSH and CDR2 LQKENI. CDR3 nucleotides: TGTGCCAGCTCACCCGGGACAGGGTTGGGCTACACCTTC. Translation gives CASSPGTGLGYTF.

This clonotype has a count of ten or more. V is TRBV2 and J is TRBJ1-1, with a possible D match to TRBD1 (5 bases). V lost 6 bases and J lost 1, with 15 bases in between. The CDR3 runs to 15 residues. Germline-derived CDR1 and CDR2 are SNHLY and FYNNEI. As DNA, the CDR3 is TGTGCCAGCAGAACAAGGGACGGCCAGAACACTGAAGCTTTCTTT. It translates to CASRTRDGQNTEAFF.

This clonotype was recorded a few times. V and J are TRBV6-4 and TRBJ2-1; unclear D gene. Trimming removed 0 bases at V and 4 bases at J, with 4 bases between. The CDR3 is made up of 13 amino acids. Germline V CDR1 and CDR2: MRHNA, SNTAGT. DNA for the CDR3: TGTGCCAGCAGTGACTCTGAATACAATGAGCAGTTCTTC. Amino acid sequence: CASSDSEYNEQFF.

This clonotype was observed a handful of times. The CDR3 DNA reads as TGCAGTGCTAGAGCCTCCCTAGCGGGAGGGTTCAATGAGCAGTTCTTC. Amino acids: CSARASLAGGFNEQFF. This chain joins TRBV20-1 and TRBJ2-1; TRBD2 matches at 12 bases. From germline, CDR1 is DFQATT and CDR2 SNEGSKA (reference sequence). The CDR3 contains 16 residues. Unmatched junction bases numbered 7, after V lost 1 base and J lost 6 bases.

This clonotype was observed at least ten times. The chain employs TRBV27 and TRBJ2-3, with a tentative D call TRBD1 (6 bases). The CDR3 is made up of 15 amino acids. Germline-derived CDR1 and CDR2 are MNHEY and SMNVEV (reference sequence). The V end lost 4 bases, the J end lost 5 bases, and 16 bases lay between the germline ends. CDR3 sequence (DNA): TGTGCCAGCAGTTCTCCCCGCCAGGGGAGAGATACGCAGTATTTT. Its protein product is CASSSPRQGRDTQYF.

This clonotype showed up many times. J is TRBJ2-7 and V is TRBV19; 10 bases match TRBD2. CDR3 length: 14 amino acids. Germline V CDR1 and CDR2: LNHDA, SQIVND (reference sequence). V trimming: 7 bases; J trimming: 7 bases; junction bases outside the gene matches: 10. For the CDR3, the DNA is TGTGCCAGTACCCCGGGGGCTAGCGGGAGAGAGCAGTACTTC. Protein product: CASTPGASGREQYF.

This clonotype was detected only a few times. The chain recombines TRBV9 with TRBJ1-3; tentative D call: TRBD1 (6 bases). CDR1 is SGDLS, CDR2 YYNGEE, per germline. Trimming removed 2 bases at V and 0 bases at J, with 12 bases between. The CDR3 extends over 16 amino acids. DNA for the CDR3: TGTGCCAGCAGCGTTGTAGGACAGAGCTCTGGAAACACCATATATTTT. This codes for CASSVVGQSSGNTIYF.

In its sample, this clonotype was seen many times. The rearrangement links TRBV20-1 to TRBJ1-4, with no clear D. The CDR3 spans 15 residues. V was shortened by 0 bases and J by 10 bases, with 18 bases between the two germline ends. CDR1 DFQATT and CDR2 SNEGSKA come from the germline V gene (reference sequence). The CDR3 protein is CSARDGGNEGRKLFF. The CDR3, as DNA: TGCAGTGCTAGAGATGGAGGTAATGAAGGACGAAAACTGTTTTTT.

This clonotype occurred a few times. The chain carries TRBV24-1 and TRBJ2-1; 8 nucleotides agree with TRBD2. This CDR3 has 16 residues. CDR1 and CDR2 (germline): KGHDR, SFDVKD. With 4 bases clipped from V and 9 bases from J, the junction kept 13 bases outside the gene matches. As DNA, the CDR3 is TGTGCCACCAGTGAACCCGGGAGGGCCACCGGGAGTGAGCAGTTCTTC. This translates into CATSEPGRATGSEQFF.

The rearrangement links TRBV9 to TRBJ2-1; perhaps TRBD2 as D (6 bases). V lost 0 bases to trimming and J lost 8 bases, with 12 bases between them. Germline V gene lookup returns CDR1 SGDLS and CDR2 YYNGEE. There are 14 residues in the CDR3. The CDR3 region is CASSVAIQRDEQFF. The CDR3 bases are TGTGCCAGCAGCGTAGCTATCCAGCGGGATGAGCAGTTCTTC.

This clonotype was detected many times. V and J are TRBV11-2 and TRBJ2-1; 12 bases are shared with TRBD2. The length of the CDR3 is 17 residues. The germline gives CDR1 SGHAT, CDR2 FQNNGV. Germline trimming cut 2 bases from V and 1 base from J; bases unmatched to any gene: 3. CDR3 sequence: CASSLRLAGVSYNEQFF. The CDR3, as DNA: TGTGCCAGCAGCTTAAGACTAGCGGGAGTATCCTACAATGAGCAGTTCTTC.

The chain links TRBV19 to TRBJ1-5; D gene ambiguous. The V end lost 5 bases, the J end lost 7 bases, and 6 bases lay between the germline ends. CDR1 and CDR2 (germline): LNHDA, SQIVND (reference sequence). This CDR3 spans 11 amino acids. The CDR3 sequence: CASSQHQPQHF. CDR3 bases: TGTGCCAGTAGTCAACACCAGCCCCAGCATTTT.

This clonotype was observed at least ten times. This chain joins TRBV2 and TRBJ1-1; D gene uncertain. The CDR3 sequence is 12 residues long. The ends were cut back, 6 bases at V and 1 base at J, with 6 bases in the middle. Germline V lookup: CDR1 SNHLY, CDR2 FYNNEI. CDR3 amino acids: CASSVTNTEAFF. CDR3 coding DNA: TGTGCCAGCAGCGTAACGAACACTGAAGCTTTCTTT.

In its sample, this clonotype was seen a few times. V and J are TRBV27 and TRBJ2-3, with D perhaps TRBD1 (5 bases). Germline V gene data show CDR1 as MNHEY and CDR2 as SMNVEV (reference sequence). The CDR3 runs 15 residues. V was cut by 6 bases and J by 2 bases, with 15 bases left in between. In DNA form, the CDR3 reads TGTGCCAGCAGACCCCAGGGAAGTAACACAGATACGCAGTATTTT. This translates into CASRPQGSNTDTQYF.